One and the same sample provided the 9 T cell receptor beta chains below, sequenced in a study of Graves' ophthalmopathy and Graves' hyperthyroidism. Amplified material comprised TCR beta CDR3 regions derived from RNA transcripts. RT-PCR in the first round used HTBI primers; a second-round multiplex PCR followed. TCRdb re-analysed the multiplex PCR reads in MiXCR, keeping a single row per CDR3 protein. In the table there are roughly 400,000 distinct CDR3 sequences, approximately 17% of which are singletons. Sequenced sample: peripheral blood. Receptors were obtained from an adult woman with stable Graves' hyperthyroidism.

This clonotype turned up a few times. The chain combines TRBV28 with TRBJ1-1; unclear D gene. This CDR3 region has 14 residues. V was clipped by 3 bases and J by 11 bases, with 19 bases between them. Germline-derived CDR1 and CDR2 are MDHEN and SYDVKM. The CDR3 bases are TGTGCCAGCAGTTTTCCCGGAGGAGTAGTACCGGCTTTCTTT. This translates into CASSFPGGVVPAFF.

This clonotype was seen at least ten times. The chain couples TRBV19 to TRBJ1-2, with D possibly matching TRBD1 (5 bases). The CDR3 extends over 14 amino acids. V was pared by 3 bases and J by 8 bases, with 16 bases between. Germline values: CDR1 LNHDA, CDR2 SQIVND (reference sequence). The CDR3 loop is CASSIQAGVDGYTF. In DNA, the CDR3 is TGTGCCAGTAGTATCCAAGCGGGGGTCGACGGCTACACCTTC.

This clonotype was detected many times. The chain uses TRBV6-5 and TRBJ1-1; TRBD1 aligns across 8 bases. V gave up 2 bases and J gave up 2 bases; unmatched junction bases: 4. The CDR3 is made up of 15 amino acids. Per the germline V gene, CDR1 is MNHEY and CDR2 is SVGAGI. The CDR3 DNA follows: TGTGCCAGCAGTTACGGGGACAGGACAAACACTGAAGCTTTCTTT. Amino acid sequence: CASSYGDRTNTEAFF.

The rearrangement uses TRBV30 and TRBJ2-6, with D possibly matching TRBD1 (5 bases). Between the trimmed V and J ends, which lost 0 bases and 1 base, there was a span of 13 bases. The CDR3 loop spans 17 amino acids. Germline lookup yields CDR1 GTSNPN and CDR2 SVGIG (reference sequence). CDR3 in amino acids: CAWSVGQGLSGANVLTF. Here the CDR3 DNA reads TGTGCCTGGAGTGTAGGGCAGGGTCTTTCTGGGGCCAACGTCCTGACTTTC. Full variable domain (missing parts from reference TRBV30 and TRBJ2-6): SQTIHQWPATLVQPVGSPLSLECTVEGTSNPNLYWYRQAAGRGLQLLFYSVGIGQISSEVPQNLSASRPQDRQFILSSKKLLLSDSGFYLCAWSVGQGLSGANVLTFGAGSRLTVL.

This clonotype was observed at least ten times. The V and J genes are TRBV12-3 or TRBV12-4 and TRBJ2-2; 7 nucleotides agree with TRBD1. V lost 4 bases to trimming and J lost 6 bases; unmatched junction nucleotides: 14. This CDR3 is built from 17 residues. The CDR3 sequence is CASSSYPDRIIAGELFF. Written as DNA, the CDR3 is TGTGCCAGCAGTTCCTACCCGGACAGGATAATAGCCGGGGAGCTGTTTTTT.

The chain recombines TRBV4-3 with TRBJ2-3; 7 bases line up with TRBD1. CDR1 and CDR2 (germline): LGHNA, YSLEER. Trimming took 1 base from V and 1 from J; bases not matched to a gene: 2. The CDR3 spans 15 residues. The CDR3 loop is CASSQADRGTDTQYF. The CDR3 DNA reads TGCGCCAGCAGCCAAGCCGACAGGGGCACAGATACGCAGTATTTT.

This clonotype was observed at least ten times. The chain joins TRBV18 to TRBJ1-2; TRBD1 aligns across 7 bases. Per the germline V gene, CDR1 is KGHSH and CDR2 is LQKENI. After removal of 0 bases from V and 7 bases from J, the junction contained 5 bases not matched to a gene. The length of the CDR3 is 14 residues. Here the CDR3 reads CASSPPNTGVGYTF. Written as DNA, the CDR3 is TGTGCCAGCTCACCACCGAACACAGGGGTTGGCTACACCTTC.

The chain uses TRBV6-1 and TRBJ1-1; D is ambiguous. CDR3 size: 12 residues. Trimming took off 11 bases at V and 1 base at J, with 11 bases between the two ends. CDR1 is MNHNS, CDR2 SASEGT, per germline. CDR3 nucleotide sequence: TGTGCCGCACCGTCCGGGAACACTGAAGCTTTCTTT. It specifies CAAPSGNTEAFF.

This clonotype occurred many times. CDR3 residues: CASGESTGTGPYGYTF. CDR3 sequence (DNA): TGTGCCAGCGGCGAATCTACCGGGACAGGGCCCTATGGCTACACCTTC. The rearrangement joins TRBV6-1 to TRBJ1-2, with TRBD1 identical over 9 bases. This CDR3 has 16 amino acids. Germline CDR1 reads MNHNS; CDR2 reads SASEGT. The ends lost 8 bases at V and 4 bases at J; junction bases unmatched: 14.